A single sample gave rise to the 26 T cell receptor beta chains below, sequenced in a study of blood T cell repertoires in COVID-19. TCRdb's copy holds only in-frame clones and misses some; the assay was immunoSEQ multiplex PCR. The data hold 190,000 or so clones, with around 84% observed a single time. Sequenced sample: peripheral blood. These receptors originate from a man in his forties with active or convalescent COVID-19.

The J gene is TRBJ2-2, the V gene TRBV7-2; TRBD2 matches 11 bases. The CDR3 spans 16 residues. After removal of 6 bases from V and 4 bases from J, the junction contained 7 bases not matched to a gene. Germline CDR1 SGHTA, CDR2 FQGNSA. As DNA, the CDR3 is TGTGCCAGCAGACCTAGCGGGGGGCCTTTCACCGGGGAGCTGTTTTTT. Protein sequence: CASRPSGGPFTGELFF. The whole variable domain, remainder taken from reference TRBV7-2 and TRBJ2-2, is GAGVSQSPSNKVTEKGKDVELRCDPISGHTALYWYRQSLGQGLEFLIYFQGNSAPDKSGLPSDRFSAERTGGSVSTLTIQRTQQEDSAVYLCASRPSGGPFTGELFFGEGSRLTVL.

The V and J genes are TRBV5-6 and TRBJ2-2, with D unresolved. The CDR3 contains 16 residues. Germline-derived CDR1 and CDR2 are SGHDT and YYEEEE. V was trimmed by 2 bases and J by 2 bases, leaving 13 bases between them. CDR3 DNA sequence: TGTGCCAGCAGCTTTGACTTTTCCCTTAACACCGGGGAGCTGTTTTTT. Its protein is CASSFDFSLNTGELFF. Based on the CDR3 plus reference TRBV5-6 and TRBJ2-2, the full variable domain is DAGVTQSPTHLIKTRGQQVTLRCSPKSGHDTVSWYQQALGQGPQFIFQYYEEEERQRGNFPDRFSGHQFPNYSSELNVNALLLGDSALYLCASSFDFSLNTGELFFGEGSRLTVL.

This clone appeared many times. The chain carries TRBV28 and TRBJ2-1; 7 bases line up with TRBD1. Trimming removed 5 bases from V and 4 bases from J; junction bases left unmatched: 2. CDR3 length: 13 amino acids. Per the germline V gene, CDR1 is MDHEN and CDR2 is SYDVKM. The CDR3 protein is CASSDREYNEQFF. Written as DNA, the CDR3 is TGTGCCAGCAGTGACAGGGAATACAATGAGCAGTTCTTC.

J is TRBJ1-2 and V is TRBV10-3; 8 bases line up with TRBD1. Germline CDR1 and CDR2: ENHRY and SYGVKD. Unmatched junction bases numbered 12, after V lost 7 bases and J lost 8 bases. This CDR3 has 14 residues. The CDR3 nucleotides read TGTGCCATCACAGGGACAGGTCTTCGGGAAGGCTACACCTTC. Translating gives CAITGTGLREGYTF.

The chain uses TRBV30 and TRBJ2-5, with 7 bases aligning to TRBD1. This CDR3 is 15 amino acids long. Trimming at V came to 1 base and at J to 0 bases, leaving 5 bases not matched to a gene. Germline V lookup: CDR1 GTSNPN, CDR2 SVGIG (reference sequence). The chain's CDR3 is CAWSGIDRDQETQYF. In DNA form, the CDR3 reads TGTGCCTGGAGTGGGATCGACAGGGACCAAGAGACCCAGTACTTC.

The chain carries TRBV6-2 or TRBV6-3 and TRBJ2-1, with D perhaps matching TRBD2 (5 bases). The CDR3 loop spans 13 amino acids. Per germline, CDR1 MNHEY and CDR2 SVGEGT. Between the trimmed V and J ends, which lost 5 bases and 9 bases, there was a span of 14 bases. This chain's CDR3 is CASSTLTSSEQFF. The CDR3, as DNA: TGTGCCAGCAGTACCTTAACTAGTTCTGAGCAGTTCTTC.

The CDR3, as DNA: TGTGCCAGCTCCCCCACAGGTCATTGCGAGCAGTACTTC. It is translated as CASSPTGHCEQYF. The chain has TRBV18 and TRBJ2-7; weak D call: TRBD1 (5 bases). In germline, CDR1 is KGHSH, CDR2 LQKENI. Trimming left V 6 bases short and J 6 bases short, with 15 bases between. CDR3 length: 13 residues. The full variable domain, with the rest looked up from reference TRBV18 and TRBJ2-7, is NAGVMQNPRHLVRRRGQEARLRCSPMKGHSHVYWYRQLPEEGLKFMVYLQKENIIDESGMPKERFSAEFPKEGPSILRIQQVVRGDSAAYFCASSPTGHCEQYFGPGTRLTVT.

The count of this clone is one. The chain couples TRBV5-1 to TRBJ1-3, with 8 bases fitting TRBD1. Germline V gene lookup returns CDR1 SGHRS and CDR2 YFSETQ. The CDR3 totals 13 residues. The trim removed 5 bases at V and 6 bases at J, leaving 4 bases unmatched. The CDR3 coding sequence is TGCGCCAGCAGAGAGACAGGGGTAAACACCATATATTTT. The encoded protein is CASRETGVNTIYF.

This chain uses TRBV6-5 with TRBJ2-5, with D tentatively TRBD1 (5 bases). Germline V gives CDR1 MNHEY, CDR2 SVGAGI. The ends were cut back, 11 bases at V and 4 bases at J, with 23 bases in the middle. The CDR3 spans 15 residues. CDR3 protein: CAVGLSGFRLETQYF. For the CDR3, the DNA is TGTGCCGTCGGGCTATCAGGGTTTCGTTTAGAGACCCAGTACTTC.

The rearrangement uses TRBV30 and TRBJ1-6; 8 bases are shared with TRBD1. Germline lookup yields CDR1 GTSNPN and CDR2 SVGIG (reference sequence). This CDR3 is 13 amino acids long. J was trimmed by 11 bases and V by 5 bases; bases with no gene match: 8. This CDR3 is CAWSGQGMAPLHF. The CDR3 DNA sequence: TGTGCCTGGTCCGGACAGGGTATGGCACCCCTCCACTTT.

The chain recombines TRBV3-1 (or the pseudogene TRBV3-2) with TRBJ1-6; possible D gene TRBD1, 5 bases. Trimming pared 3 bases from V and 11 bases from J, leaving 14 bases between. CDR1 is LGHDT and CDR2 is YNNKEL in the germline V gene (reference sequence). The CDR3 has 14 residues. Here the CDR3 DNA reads TGTGCCAGCAGCCAGACTAGCGGGACGACACCCCTCCACTTT. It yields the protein CASSQTSGTTPLHF.

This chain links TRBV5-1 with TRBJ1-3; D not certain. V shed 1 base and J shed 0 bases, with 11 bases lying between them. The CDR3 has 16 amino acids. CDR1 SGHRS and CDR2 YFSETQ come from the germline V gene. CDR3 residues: CASSLSPGLSGNTIYF. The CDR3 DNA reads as TGCGCCAGCAGCTTGTCTCCAGGCCTCTCTGGAAACACCATATATTTT.

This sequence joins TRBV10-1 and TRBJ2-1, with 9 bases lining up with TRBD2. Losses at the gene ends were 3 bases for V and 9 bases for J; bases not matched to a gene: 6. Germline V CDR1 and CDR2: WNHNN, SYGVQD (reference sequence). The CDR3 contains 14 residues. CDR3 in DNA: TGCGCCAGCAGTGAAGGCGGGGGGGCCACTGAGCAGTTCTTC. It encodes CASSEGGGATEQFF.

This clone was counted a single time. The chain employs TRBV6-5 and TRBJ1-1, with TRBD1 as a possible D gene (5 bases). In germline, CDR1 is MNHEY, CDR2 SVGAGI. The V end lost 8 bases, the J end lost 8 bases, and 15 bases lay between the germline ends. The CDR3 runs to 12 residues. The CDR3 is CASVRRGGEAFF. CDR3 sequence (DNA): TGTGCCAGCGTCAGAAGGGGAGGCGAAGCTTTCTTT.

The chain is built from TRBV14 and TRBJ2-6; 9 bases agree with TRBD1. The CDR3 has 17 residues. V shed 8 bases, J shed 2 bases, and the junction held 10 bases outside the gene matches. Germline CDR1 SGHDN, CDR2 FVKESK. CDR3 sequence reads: CASRPGQGIAGANVLTF. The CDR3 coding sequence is TGTGCCAGCCGGCCGGGACAGGGAATCGCTGGGGCCAACGTCCTGACTTTC.

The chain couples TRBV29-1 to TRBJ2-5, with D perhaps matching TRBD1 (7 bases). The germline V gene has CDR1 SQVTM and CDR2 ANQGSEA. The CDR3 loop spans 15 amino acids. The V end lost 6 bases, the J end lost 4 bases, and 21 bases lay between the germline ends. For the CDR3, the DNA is TGCAGCGTAGCACCAACGACAGGGCGGGGAGAGACCCAGTACTTC. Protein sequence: CSVAPTTGRGETQYF.

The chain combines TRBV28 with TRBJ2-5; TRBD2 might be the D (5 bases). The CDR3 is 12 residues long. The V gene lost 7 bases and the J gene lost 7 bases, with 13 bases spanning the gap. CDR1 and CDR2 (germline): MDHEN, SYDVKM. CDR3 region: CASNKRTGTQYF. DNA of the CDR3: TGTGCCAGCAATAAGCGGACTGGGACCCAGTACTTC.

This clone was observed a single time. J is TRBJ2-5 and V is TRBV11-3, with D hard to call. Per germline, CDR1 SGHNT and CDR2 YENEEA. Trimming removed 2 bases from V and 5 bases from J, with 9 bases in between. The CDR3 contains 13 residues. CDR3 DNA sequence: TGTGCCAGCAGCTTATGGTCTCGGGAGACCCAGTACTTC. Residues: CASSLWSRETQYF. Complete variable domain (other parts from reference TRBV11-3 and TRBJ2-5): EAGVVQSPRYKIIEKKQPVAFWCNPISGHNTLYWYLQNLGQGPELLIRYENEEAVDDSQLPKDRFSAERLKGVDSTLKIQPAELGDSAVYLCASSLWSRETQYFGPGTRLLVL.

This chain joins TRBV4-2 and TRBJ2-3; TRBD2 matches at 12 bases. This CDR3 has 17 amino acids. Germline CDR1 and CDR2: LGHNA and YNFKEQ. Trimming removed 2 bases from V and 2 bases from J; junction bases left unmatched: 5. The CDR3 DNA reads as TGTGCCAGCAGCCAAACTAGCGGGGGGAGGAACACAGATACGCAGTATTTT. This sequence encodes CASSQTSGGRNTDTQYF.

The chain's CDR3 is CASSLAGRRREAFF. The CDR3, as DNA: TGCGCCAGCAGCTTGGCGGGAAGGCGGCGTGAAGCTTTCTTT. V is TRBV5-1 and J is TRBJ1-1, with D unresolved. Per the germline V gene, CDR1 is SGHRS and CDR2 is YFSETQ. The CDR3 has 14 amino acids. V lost 0 bases and J lost 7, with 13 bases in between.

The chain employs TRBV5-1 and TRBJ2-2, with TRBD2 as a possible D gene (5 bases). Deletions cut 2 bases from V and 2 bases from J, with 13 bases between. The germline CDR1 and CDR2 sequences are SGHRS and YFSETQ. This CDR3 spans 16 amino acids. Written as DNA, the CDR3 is TGCGCCAGCAGCTTATTGAGCAGCGGAAACACCGGGGAGCTGTTTTTT. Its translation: CASSLLSSGNTGELFF. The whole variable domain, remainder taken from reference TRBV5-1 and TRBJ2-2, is KAGVTQTPRYLIKTRGQQVTLSCSPISGHRSVSWYQQTPGQGLQFLFEYFSETQRNKGNFPGRFSGRQFSNSRSEMNVSTLELGDSALYLCASSLLSSGNTGELFFGEGSRLTVL.

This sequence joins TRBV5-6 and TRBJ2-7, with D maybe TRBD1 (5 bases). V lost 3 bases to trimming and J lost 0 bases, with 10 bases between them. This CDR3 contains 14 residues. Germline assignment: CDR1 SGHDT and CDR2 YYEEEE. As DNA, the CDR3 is TGTGCCAGCAGCTACGGACAAAACTCCTACGAGCAGTACTTC. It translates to CASSYGQNSYEQYF.

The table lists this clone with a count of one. The CDR3 loop reads CASSAAAPYEQYF. For the CDR3, the DNA is TGTGCCAGTAGTGCGGCAGCACCCTACGAGCAGTACTTC. The genes are TRBV19 and TRBJ2-7; no definite D call. This CDR3 spans 13 amino acids. Trimming stripped 5 bases from V and 2 bases from J, with 10 bases between. Germline V gives CDR1 LNHDA, CDR2 SQIVND (reference sequence).

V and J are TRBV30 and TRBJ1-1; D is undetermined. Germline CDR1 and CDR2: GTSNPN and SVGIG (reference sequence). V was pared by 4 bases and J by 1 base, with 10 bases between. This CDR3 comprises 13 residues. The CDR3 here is CAWIRGPNTEAFF. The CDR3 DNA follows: TGTGCCTGGATTCGGGGTCCGAACACTGAAGCTTTCTTT.

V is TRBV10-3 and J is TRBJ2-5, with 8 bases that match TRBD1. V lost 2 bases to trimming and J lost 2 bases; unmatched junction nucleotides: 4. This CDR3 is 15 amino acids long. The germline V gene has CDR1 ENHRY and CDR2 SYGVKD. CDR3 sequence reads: CAISEGQGAQETQYF. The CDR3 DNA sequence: TGTGCCATCAGTGAGGGACAGGGAGCTCAAGAGACCCAGTACTTC.

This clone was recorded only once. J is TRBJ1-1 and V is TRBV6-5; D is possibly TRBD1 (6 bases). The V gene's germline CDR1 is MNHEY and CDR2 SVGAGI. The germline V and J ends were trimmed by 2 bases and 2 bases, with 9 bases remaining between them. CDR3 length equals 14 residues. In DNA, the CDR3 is TGTGCCAGCAGTTACGGGACACCTAACACTGAAGCTTTCTTT. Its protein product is CASSYGTPNTEAFF.